The 32 T cell receptor beta chains reported below all come from one sample, sequenced in a study of T cells in women clearing cervical HPV infection. Profiled with immunoSEQ multiplex PCR; TCRdb holds only in-frame clones, not every one. The listing contains under 20,000 clones. The sequencing input was blood buffy coat. The receptors derive from a woman between 18 and 75 years old with a cervical HPV16 infection that either progressed to CIN3+ or cleared (not recorded which).

A remark on this clone: From the germline J gene comes the end of the CDR3, since the read stops 3 residues before it. The J gene is TRBJ2-3, the V gene TRBV7-8, with D possibly TRBD1 on 6 matching bases. The CDR3 contains 13 residues. Per the germline V gene, CDR1 is SGHVS and CDR2 is FQNEAQ. The CDR3 is CASSSTGKETQYF. The covered CDR3 bases are TGTGCCAGCAGCTCCACAGGGAAAGAGACG.

Of note for this clone: The missing CDR3 end, 3 residues past where the read stops, is filled in from the germline J gene. V is TRBV20-1 and J is TRBJ1-1, with TRBD1 identical over 9 bases. CDR3 length: 16 residues. V was pared by 4 bases and J by 4 bases, with 13 bases of the junction left unmatched. In germline, CDR1 is DFQATT, CDR2 SNEGSKA (reference sequence). CDR3 bases read: TGCAGTGCTAAGAACATTAGGACAGGGGTGAGCACTGAA. Its translation: CSAKNIRTGVSTE. In full, the CDR3 reads CSAKNIRTGVSTEAFF.

The covered CDR3 bases are TGTGCCAGTAGTATTTCAAGCGATAACTCCTATAATTCACCC. This gives the protein CASSISSDNSYNSP. The full-length CDR3 reads as CASSISSDNSYNSPLHF. This chain uses TRBV19 with TRBJ1-6, with unresolved D. Read sequence stops 3 residues before the CDR3 end, and the germline J gene provides the missing end. CDR3 length: 17 amino acids. The germline gives CDR1 LNHDA, CDR2 SQIVND (reference sequence). V lost 3 bases, J lost 0 bases, and 12 bases lay in between.

Turning to this clone: The DNA ends 3 residues before the CDR3 does, and the rest of the CDR3 is filled in from the germline J gene. V gene TRBV27 combines with J gene TRBJ2-3; the match to TRBD1 covers 9 bases. Losses at the gene ends were 4 bases for V and 4 bases for J; bases not matched to a gene: 9. CDR1 is MNHEY and CDR2 is SMNVEV in the germline V gene (reference sequence). This CDR3 has 16 residues. CDR3 amino acids: CASSSLGTGLPDTQYF. The covered CDR3 bases are TGTGCCAGCAGTTCCCTCGGGACAGGGTTACCAGATACG.

As concerns this clone: Sequencing ends 3 residues short of the CDR3 end; the germline J gene provides the rest. The V gene is TRBV6-2 or TRBV6-3, the J gene TRBJ2-7; tentatively, D is TRBD1 or TRBD2 (9 bases each). This CDR3 region has 14 residues. From germline, CDR1 is MNHEY and CDR2 SVGEGT. V was cut by 8 bases and J by 4 bases, with 18 bases left in between. CDR3 loop: CASHLAGQGYEQYF. CDR3 DNA (partial): TGTGCCAGCCACCTAGCGGGACAGGGTTACGAG.

A word on this clone: The read gets to within 3 residues of the CDR3 end, and the germline J gene fills in the rest. This sequence joins TRBV7-2 and TRBJ1-5, with D maybe TRBD1 (6 bases). With 4 bases removed from V and 7 bases from J, the gap between germline ends came to 17 bases. This CDR3 has 15 amino acids. The germline V gene encodes CDR1 SGHTA and CDR2 FQGNSA. Partial CDR3 DNA: TGTGCCAGCAGCTCTAGAGTGGGGGCGAGGCAGCCC. This encodes CASSSRVGARQP. The CDR3 reads in full as CASSSRVGARQPQHF.

In regard to this clone: The read falls 3 residues short of the CDR3 end, and the missing part is taken from the germline J gene. The chain recombines TRBV2 with TRBJ1-2; 8 bases are shared with TRBD1. V was pared by 9 bases and J by 6 bases, with 12 bases of the junction left unmatched. The CDR3 is 14 amino acids. CDR1 SNHLY and CDR2 FYNNEI come from the germline V gene. The sequenced CDR3 bases are TGTGCCAGTCCTGAGTTGGACAGGGTCCATGGC. Encoded protein: CASPELDRVHG. The complete CDR3 sequence is CASPELDRVHGYTF.

A word on this clone: The observed sequence ends 3 residues before the CDR3 terminus, with the missing tail filled in from the germline J gene. The chain carries TRBV30 and TRBJ1-4; 7 bases are shared with TRBD1. Germline CDR1 reads GTSNPN; CDR2 reads SVGIG (reference sequence). The CDR3 loop spans 15 amino acids. CDR3 loop: CAWGNWGTARRALFF. The CDR3 DNA, read in part, is TGTGCCTGGGGAAATTGGGGGACAGCTCGCAGGGCA.

Comment on this clone: The read stops 3 residues short of the end of the CDR3; the missing end is completed from the germline J gene. This rearrangement joins TRBV11-2 to TRBJ1-4; D is uncertain. V gave up 4 bases and J gave up 5 bases, with 5 bases separating them. CDR3 length: 12 residues. Germline V lookup: CDR1 SGHAT, CDR2 FQNNGV. CDR3 DNA (partial): TGTGCCAGCAGCTCTGTGAATGAAAAA. Its translation is CASSSVNEK. The full CDR3 protein reads CASSSVNEKLFF.

A note on this clone: The read falls 3 residues short of the CDR3 end, and the missing part is taken from the germline J gene. This chain connects TRBV20-1 to TRBJ1-5; no clear D gene. V was clipped by 2 bases and J by 2 bases, with 13 bases between them. The CDR3 loop spans 15 amino acids. Germline V lookup: CDR1 DFQATT, CDR2 SNEGSKA (reference sequence). The CDR3 loop is CSARRPVGGNQPQHF. The sequenced CDR3 bases are TGCAGTGCTAGAAGGCCTGTCGGGGGCAATCAGCCC.

About this clone itself: The read falls 3 residues short of the CDR3 end, and the missing part is taken from the germline J gene. This sequence joins TRBV19 and TRBJ2-7; a weak D match, TRBD2 (7 bases). Germline lookup yields CDR1 LNHDA and CDR2 SQIVND (reference sequence). The CDR3 is 15 residues long. V gave up 3 bases and J gave up 1 base, with 13 bases separating them. Partial CDR3 DNA: TGTGCCAGTAGTATGGGGGGGGCGGTTTCCTACGAG. Translating it yields CASSMGGAVSYE. The CDR3, in full, reads CASSMGGAVSYEQYF.

The CDR3 sequence is CASSYEDRDYGQYF. The DNA read from the CDR3 is TGTGCCAGCAGTTATGAGGACAGGGACTATGGT. The V gene is TRBV7-2, the J gene TRBJ2-4; a possible D gene is TRBD1 (8 bases). The read gets to within 3 residues of the CDR3 end, and the germline J gene fills in the rest. Germline V gives CDR1 SGHTA, CDR2 FQGNSA. The CDR3 has 14 amino acids. The full variable domain, with the rest looked up from reference TRBV7-2 and TRBJ2-4, is GAGVSQSPSNKVTEKGKDVELRCDPISGHTALYWYRQSLGQGLEFLIYFQGNSAPDKSGLPSDRFSAERTGGSVSTLTIQRTQQEDSAVYLCASSYEDRDYGQYFGAGTRLSVL.

As regards this clone: The read stops 3 residues short of the end of the CDR3; the missing end is completed from the germline J gene. This chain joins TRBV19 and TRBJ1-2; perhaps TRBD1 as D (5 bases). V lost 7 bases and J 4 bases, leaving 13 bases between the germline ends. Germline V lookup: CDR1 LNHDA, CDR2 SQIVND (reference sequence). The CDR3 loop spans 13 amino acids. CDR3 DNA, as far as it was read: TGTGCCAGTACCCTGGGGGGAGCCTATGGC. It translates to CASTLGGAYG. The entire CDR3 protein is CASTLGGAYGYTF.

Note on this clone: The observed sequence ends 3 residues before the CDR3 terminus, with the missing tail filled in from the germline J gene. This sequence joins TRBV30 and TRBJ2-5; the D gene is possibly TRBD2 (6 bases). This CDR3 has 12 residues. V lost 5 bases to trimming and J lost 4 bases, with 11 bases between them. Per the germline V gene, CDR1 is GTSNPN and CDR2 is SVGIG (reference sequence). This CDR3 is CAWGGFGETQYF. The DNA read from the CDR3 is TGTGCCTGGGGAGGGTTTGGAGAGACC.

Comment on this clone: The read ends 3 residues early relative to the CDR3; the germline J gene fills the gap. The chain carries TRBV2 and TRBJ2-2; possible D gene TRBD1, 6 bases. The CDR3 runs 14 residues. Trimming removed 6 bases from V and 1 base from J, with 9 bases in between. Germline loops: CDR1 SNHLY, CDR2 FYNNEI. The CDR3 loop reads CASSPDRNTGELFF. The CDR3 DNA, read in part, is TGTGCCAGCAGCCCGGACAGGAACACCGGGGAG. The variable domain in full, with the rest retrieved from reference TRBV2 and TRBJ2-2, is EPEVTQTPSHQVTQMGQEVILRCVPISNHLYFYWYRQILGQKVEFLVSFYNNEISEKSEIFDDQFSVERPDGSNFTLKIRSTKLEDSAMYFCASSPDRNTGELFFGEGSRLTVL.

Points on this clone: Coverage ceases 3 residues before the CDR3 finishes, and the germline J gene fills in the end. V is TRBV7-9 and J is TRBJ2-3; TRBD1 aligns across 8 bases. In germline, CDR1 is SEHNR, CDR2 FQNEAQ (reference sequence). The CDR3 length is 15 residues. The CDR3 reads CASSLGGTGHQPQYF. CDR3 DNA, as far as it was read: TGTGCCAGCAGCTTAGGTGGGACAGGTCATCAGCCG. Full variable domain (missing parts from reference TRBV7-9 and TRBJ2-3): DTGVSQNPRHKITKRGQNVTFRCDPISEHNRLYWYRQTLGQGPEFLTYFQNEAQLEKSRLLSDRFSAERPKGSFSTLEIQRTEQGDSAMYLCASSLGGTGHQPQYFGPGTRLTVL.

In regard to this clone: The CDR3 extends 3 residues past the end of the read, so its final part is completed from the germline J gene. This chain joins TRBV19 and TRBJ2-3; a possible D gene is TRBD2 (6 bases). CDR3 size: 15 residues. Trimming removed 4 bases at V and 1 base at J, with 12 bases between. Germline V gene data show CDR1 as LNHDA and CDR2 as SQIVND (reference sequence). CDR3 sequence reads: CASSRPGTGTDTQYF. The part of the CDR3 DNA that was read is TGTGCCAGTAGTAGGCCCGGGACTGGCACAGATACG.

Notes on this clone: The CDR3 is cut off 3 residues early in the read; its end comes from the germline J gene. The chain recombines TRBV7-9 with TRBJ2-1, with D perhaps matching TRBD1 (6 bases). V lost 5 bases to trimming and J lost 7 bases, with 18 bases between them. This CDR3 spans 15 amino acids. Germline CDR1 SEHNR, CDR2 FQNEAQ (reference sequence). Incomplete CDR3 DNA: TGTGCCAGCAGCGTTGCAAGGACAGTCCTGAATGAG. Translated, it gives CASSVARTVLNE. Given in full, the CDR3 is CASSVARTVLNEQFF.

CDR3 bases read: TGCAGTGCACCCCCGGACCCGGGGGCAGATACG. This gives the protein CSAPPDPGADT. The CDR3, in full, reads CSAPPDPGADTQYF. This sequence joins TRBV20-1 and TRBJ2-3, with D possibly TRBD2 on 6 matching bases. Coverage ceases 3 residues before the CDR3 finishes, and the germline J gene fills in the end. The CDR3 runs to 14 residues. CDR1 and CDR2 from the germline V gene are DFQATT and SNEGSKA (reference sequence). Between the trimmed V and J ends, which lost 6 bases and 4 bases, there was a span of 17 bases.

About this clone: The observed sequence ends 3 residues before the CDR3 terminus, with the missing tail filled in from the germline J gene. The chain is built from TRBV7-3 and TRBJ2-3; 7 nucleotides match TRBD2. V lost 7 bases to trimming and J lost 6 bases; unmatched junction nucleotides: 16. The CDR3 sequence is 16 residues long. The germline V gene has CDR1 SGHTA and CDR2 FQGTGA. The part of the CDR3 DNA that was read is TGTGCCAGCAAACCCGGTCGAAGCGGGGAGGGGGATACG. It encodes CASKPGRSGEGDT. The complete CDR3 sequence is CASKPGRSGEGDTQYF.

Details on this clone: Coverage ceases 3 residues before the CDR3 finishes, and the germline J gene fills in the end. The chain links TRBV29-1 to TRBJ2-3; possible D gene TRBD2, 7 bases. The CDR3 covers 12 residues. Germline V gene data show CDR1 as SQVTM and CDR2 as ANQGSEA. The DNA read from the CDR3 is TGCAGCGTTGTCCGGGGGGACAAGACG. As protein: CSVVRGDKT. The whole CDR3 sequence is CSVVRGDKTQYF.

Of note for this clone: The read halts 3 residues ahead of the CDR3 end, with the missing end drawn from the germline J gene. The V and J genes are TRBV20-1 and TRBJ2-3; D remains ambiguous. This CDR3 is 14 amino acids long. V was clipped by 4 bases and J by 2 bases, with 13 bases between them. Germline loops: CDR1 DFQATT, CDR2 SNEGSKA (reference sequence). Here the CDR3 reads CSAKKPSSTDTQYF. Partial CDR3 DNA: TGCAGTGCTAAAAAGCCCTCCTCCACAGATACG.

In the case of this clone: The read ends 3 residues before the CDR3 terminus; that terminus is restored from the germline J gene. The V gene is TRBV30, the J gene TRBJ1-4, with D perhaps matching TRBD1 (6 bases). Germline CDR1 is GTSNPN and CDR2 is SVGIG (reference sequence). This CDR3 contains 14 residues. The CDR3 loop reads CAWGASTGFSPLFF. The covered CDR3 bases are TGTGCCTGGGGGGCTAGTACAGGGTTTTCACCA.

On this clone: The CDR3 is cut off 3 residues early in the read; its end comes from the germline J gene. The gene calls are TRBV20-1 and TRBJ2-7; 9 nucleotides agree with TRBD1. With V trimmed by 0 bases and J by 2 bases, 8 bases remained unmatched. The CDR3 consists of 16 residues. Germline V lookup: CDR1 DFQATT, CDR2 SNEGSKA (reference sequence). The sequenced part of the CDR3 DNA is TGCAGTGCTAGAGACTATTTAGGACAGGGGCCCTACGAG. It is translated as CSARDYLGQGPYE. In full, the CDR3 is CSARDYLGQGPYEQYF.

About this clone itself: The observed sequence ends 3 residues before the CDR3 terminus, with the missing tail filled in from the germline J gene. This rearrangement joins TRBV7-2 to TRBJ2-4; 10 bases match TRBD1. This CDR3 contains 13 residues. CDR1 is SGHTA and CDR2 is FQGNSA in the germline V gene. The covered CDR3 bases are TGTGCCAGCAGCAAGGACAGGGGGGAGAGT. It yields the protein CASSKDRGES. The whole CDR3 region reads CASSKDRGESQYF.

Concerning this clone: Read coverage stops 3 residues before the CDR3 terminus; the germline J gene supplies the remainder. The chain employs TRBV20-1 and TRBJ2-3, with 12 nucleotides matching TRBD2. Trimming took 2 bases from V and 5 from J; bases not matched to a gene: 5. CDR1 is DFQATT and CDR2 is SNEGSKA in the germline V gene (reference sequence). The CDR3 is 15 amino acids. The part of the CDR3 DNA that was read is TGCAGTGCTAGAACCCTAGCGGGGGGGGGAGATACG. Translated: CSARTLAGGGDT. The entire CDR3 reads CSARTLAGGGDTQYF.

Comment on this clone: The CDR3 goes on 3 residues after the read ends, and that part is filled in from the germline J gene. The V call is TRBV7-2, the J call TRBJ1-5; D is perhaps TRBD1 (6 bases). V shed 7 bases and J shed 7 bases, with 20 bases lying between them. CDR1 is SGHTA and CDR2 is FQGNSA in the germline V gene. CDR3 length: 15 amino acids. The CDR3 sequence: CASTPGGGFGQPQHF. The CDR3 bases that were read are TGTGCCAGCACCCCGGGGGGGGGCTTTGGACAGCCC.

To note about this clone: The sequence runs out 3 residues before the end of the CDR3; the remainder is reconstructed from the germline J gene. The chain couples TRBV19 to TRBJ1-6; 11 bases agree with TRBD1. CDR1 and CDR2 from the germline V gene are LNHDA and SQIVND (reference sequence). V lost 7 bases and J lost 0; bases outside the gene matches: 5. The CDR3 totals 17 residues. CDR3 protein: CASNPGTGGSYNSPLHF. The CDR3 DNA, read in part, is TGTGCCAGTAACCCTGGGACAGGGGGCTCCTATAATTCACCC.

Notes on this clone: The CDR3 end lies 3 residues beyond the end of the read and is filled in from the germline J gene. V is TRBV7-9 and J is TRBJ2-4; the match to TRBD1 covers 7 bases. CDR3 size: 14 residues. Germline V gene lookup returns CDR1 SEHNR and CDR2 FQNEAQ (reference sequence). The V gene end was trimmed by 5 bases and the J gene end by 8 bases; junction bases not matched to a gene: 9. CDR3: CASSLRTGEYIQYF. Partial CDR3 DNA: TGTGCCAGCAGCCTGAGGACAGGTGAATACATT. The full variable domain, its missing parts supplied by reference TRBV7-9 and TRBJ2-4, is DTGVSQNPRHKITKRGQNVTFRCDPISEHNRLYWYRQTLGQGPEFLTYFQNEAQLEKSRLLSDRFSAERPKGSFSTLEIQRTEQGDSAMYLCASSLRTGEYIQYFGAGTRLSVL.

Incomplete CDR3 DNA: TGTGCCAGCTCACCACGGACTAGCGGTGGGGAGACC. This sequence encodes CASSPRTSGGET. The full-length CDR3 reads as CASSPRTSGGETQYF. The chain recombines TRBV18 with TRBJ2-5, with 10 positions matching TRBD2. The read ends 3 residues before the CDR3 terminus; that terminus is restored from the germline J gene. V was pared by 1 base and J by 5 bases, with 4 bases of the junction left unmatched. Germline V gene lookup returns CDR1 KGHSH and CDR2 LQKENI. CDR3 length: 15 residues.

In the case of this clone: The read gets to within 3 residues of the CDR3 end, and the germline J gene fills in the rest. This sequence joins TRBV7-2 and TRBJ1-6; D remains unclear. V was pared by 5 bases and J by 6 bases, with 14 bases between. The CDR3 covers 15 residues. Germline loops: CDR1 SGHTA, CDR2 FQGNSA. The CDR3 spells CASSASGRLNSPLHF. The covered CDR3 bases are TGTGCCAGCAGCGCCTCTGGGCGCCTTAATTCACCC. Combining the CDR3 with reference TRBV7-2 and TRBJ1-6 gives the whole variable domain GAGVSQSPSNKVTEKGKDVELRCDPISGHTALYWYRQSLGQGLEFLIYFQGNSAPDKSGLPSDRFSAERTGGSVSTLTIQRTQQEDSAVYLCASSASGRLNSPLHFGNGTRLTVT.

With regard to this clone: Read sequence stops 3 residues before the CDR3 end, and the germline J gene provides the missing end. Within the sample, other DNA sequences also encode this same CDR3. The chain employs TRBV16 and TRBJ1-2; D may be TRBD1 (5 bases). Per the germline V gene, CDR1 is KGHSY and CDR2 is FQNENV. This CDR3 region has 12 residues. V was cut by 4 bases and J by 6 bases, with 9 bases left in between. This chain's CDR3 is CASSRTRNGYTF. The CDR3 DNA, read in part, is TGTGCCAGCAGCCGGACACGGAATGGC.